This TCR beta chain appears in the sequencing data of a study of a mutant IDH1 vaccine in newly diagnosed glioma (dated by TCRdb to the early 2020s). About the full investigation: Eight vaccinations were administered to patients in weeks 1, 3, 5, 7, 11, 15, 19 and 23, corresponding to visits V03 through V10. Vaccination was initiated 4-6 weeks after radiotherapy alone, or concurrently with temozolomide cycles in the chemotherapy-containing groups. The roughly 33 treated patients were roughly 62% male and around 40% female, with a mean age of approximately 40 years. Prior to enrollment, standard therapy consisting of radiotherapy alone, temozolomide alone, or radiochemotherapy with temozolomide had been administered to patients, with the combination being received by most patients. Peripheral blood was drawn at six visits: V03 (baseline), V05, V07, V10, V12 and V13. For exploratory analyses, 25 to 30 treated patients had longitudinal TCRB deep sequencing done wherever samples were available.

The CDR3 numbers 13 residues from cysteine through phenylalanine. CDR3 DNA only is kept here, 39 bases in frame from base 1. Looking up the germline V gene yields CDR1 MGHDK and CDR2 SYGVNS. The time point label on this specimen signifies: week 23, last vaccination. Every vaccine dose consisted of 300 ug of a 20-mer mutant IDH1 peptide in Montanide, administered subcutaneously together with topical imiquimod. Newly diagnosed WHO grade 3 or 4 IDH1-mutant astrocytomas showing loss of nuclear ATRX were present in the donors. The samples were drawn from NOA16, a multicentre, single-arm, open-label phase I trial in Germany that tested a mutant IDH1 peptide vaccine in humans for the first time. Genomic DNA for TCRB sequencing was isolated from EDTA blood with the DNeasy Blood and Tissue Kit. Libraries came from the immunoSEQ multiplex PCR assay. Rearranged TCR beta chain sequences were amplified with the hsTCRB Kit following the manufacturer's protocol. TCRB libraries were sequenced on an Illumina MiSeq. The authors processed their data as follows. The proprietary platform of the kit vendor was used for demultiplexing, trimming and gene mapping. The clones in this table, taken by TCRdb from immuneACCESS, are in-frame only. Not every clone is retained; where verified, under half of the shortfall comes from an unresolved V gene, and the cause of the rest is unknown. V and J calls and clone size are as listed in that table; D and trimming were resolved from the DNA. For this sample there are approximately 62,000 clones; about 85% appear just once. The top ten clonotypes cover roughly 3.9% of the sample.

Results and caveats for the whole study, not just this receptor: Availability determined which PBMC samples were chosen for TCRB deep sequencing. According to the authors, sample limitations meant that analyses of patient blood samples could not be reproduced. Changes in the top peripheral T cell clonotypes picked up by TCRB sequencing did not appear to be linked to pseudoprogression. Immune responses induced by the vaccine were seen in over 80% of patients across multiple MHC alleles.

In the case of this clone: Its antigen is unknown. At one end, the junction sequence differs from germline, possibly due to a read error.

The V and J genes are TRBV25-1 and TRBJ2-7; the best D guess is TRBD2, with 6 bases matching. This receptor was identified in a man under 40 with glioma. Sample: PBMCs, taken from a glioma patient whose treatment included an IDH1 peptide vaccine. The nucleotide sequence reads TGTGCCAGCAGTGGGACGGGAGCCGGAGGAACGGACTTC. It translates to CASSGTGAGGTDF.